This T cell receptor beta chain came from a study of cytomegalovirus exposure and HLA in healthy donors (dated 2017 in TCRdb). Context from the whole study: An earlier analysis of approximately 590 of the donors reported more than 250 Gb of sequence data and roughly 110 million unique TCR beta sequences from 150 million to 200 million T cells. An early release that covered roughly 600 HLA-typed donors contained approximately 300 gigabases of sequencing data and tens of millions of unique TCR sequences. The genetic ancestry cluster associated with self-reported Caucasian donors included about four fifths of the roughly 400 genotyped donors. The study aimed to test whether signatures of past pathogen exposure could be identified by cataloging public T cell receptors. The study used immunosequencing to profile the T cell repertoires of hundreds of subjects and linked those repertoires to cytomegalovirus serostatus. Along with the roughly 700-subject first cohort, a separate validation cohort of around 120 different subjects was used. To predict cytomegalovirus infection status, the study combined high-throughput TCR immunosequencing, statistical association of individual TCRs with disease status, and machine learning. A later analysis re-analyzed previously published TCR beta repertoires from roughly 690 donors and added high-resolution HLA genotyping to study TCR occurrence patterns. Rather than drawing on any new phenotypic data, the later analysis identified candidate immune exposures from TCR beta sequences and the way those sequences occurred across donors. An earlier analysis of approximately 640 of the donors applied high-throughput TCR beta sequencing to assess whether each TCR beta V gene segment acted as functional or pseudogenic. Donor age, sex, ethnicity and CMV serostatus were compiled alongside the repertoire data. A later genetic analysis took genome-wide SNP genotypes for about 65% of the 666 donors and used that subset as a discovery cohort. All discovery cohort repertoires had been generated on a single sequencing platform. Both class I and class II loci were covered by HLA typing, at four-digit resolution. Typing coverage differed by locus: A, B, C, DRB1 and DQB1 were typed in roughly 629-630 donors, DQA1 in 522, DPA1 in 600 to 610, and DPB1 in around 490. Because of strong linkage in the cohort, four to six DR-DQ haplotypes were treated as single units for association and clustering. On average, 235,054 unique TCR beta nucleotide sequences were sequenced per donor among a few hundred genotyped donors of the cohort, with about 19% of those sequences being non-productive. General study outcomes and caveats: Across donors, most TCR sequences were observed very rarely, whereas some public TCRs were present in many individuals. A few of the identified cytomegalovirus-associated TCR beta chains were confirmed in vitro to be specific for cytomegalovirus antigens. A later genetic analysis reported fewer N-insertions in productive TCRs among donors in an Asian-associated ancestry cluster than the roughly 690-donor mean. The study listed 150 to 200 TCR beta chains as associated with cytomegalovirus. The authors suggested that the approach could potentially be generalized to other disease states and immunological phenotypes. At a false discovery rate of 0.05, a later analysis linked around 15,000 TCR beta sequences to specific HLA alleles. Compared with equally common non-associated chains, HLA-associated TCR beta chains in a later analysis were more clonally expanded and had lower generation probabilities. A further reported finding was that TCR beta sequences accurately predicted the HLA-A and HLA-B alleles for most subjects in the first cohort. Cytomegalovirus status was reported to be diagnosed by the classifier with high specificity and sensitivity in both the original and validation cohorts. Correlated functional status among segregating V segments might reflect linkage disequilibrium, but an unknown experimental factor could not be ruled out. Because HLA typing was unavailable for some donors at each locus, only the typed subset was used in association tests. The only immune exposure information available for the cohort was CMV serostatus. According to a later analysis, TCR association rates differed among HLA loci, with DRB1 alleles showing the most associated TCRs and HLA-C alleles showing the fewest. A later analysis found that most CMV-associated TCR beta chains appeared HLA-restricted, with HLA associations seemingly driven largely by CMV exposure. The 87-base-pair reads could not distinguish some IMGT-functional V segments, including TRBV6-2 and TRBV6-3, so those segments were excluded. Sequencing depth was assumed to be roughly uniform across donors in the presence/absence analyses, though that assumption may not hold. The cohort was sequenced for TCR beta chains only, and without alpha or paired-chain data the features that could be detected were limited. In an earlier analysis of some 540 of the donors, most TCR beta V segments appeared in productive rearrangements about 90% or about 30% of the time, broadly matching IMGT annotations. In a later genetic analysis, a missense DCLRE1C variant was associated with V-gene and J-gene trimming of TCR beta chains, and the association was replicated in an independent cohort. Because counts were too low, seventeen rarely observed V segments, including chromosome 9 orphons, were excluded from the earlier analysis of 587 of the donors. A cluster of highly shared sequence variants was judged likely to be a technical artifact of the sequencing pipeline. When HLA alleles, especially DR and DQ, strongly co-occurred, attributing TCR associations to individual alleles was difficult. A later analysis reported that several top co-occurrence clusters appeared linked to parvovirus B19, influenza, CMV and Epstein-Barr virus.

The cohort comprised approximately 700 healthy bone marrow donors. At the time of sampling, all cohort members were nominally healthy, though unrecorded immune exposures were likely present. The donor was CMV seropositive and belonged to the group of about 290 seropositive cohort members. A peripheral blood sample was collected from each donor, and TCR beta sequencing was performed on peripheral blood mononuclear cells. The Qiagen DNeasy Blood Extraction Kit was used to extract genomic DNA from the blood cell samples. Preparation of the library involved the immunoSEQ multiplex PCR assay. A mixture of 60 forward primers for TCR Vbeta segments and 13 reverse primers for TCR Jbeta segments was used in the multiplex PCR. The CDR3 region of rearranged TCR beta genes was amplified from genomic DNA by a multiplex PCR assay. Amplified TCR beta libraries were sequenced as 87-base-pair reads on the Illumina HiSeq System. The published analysis was carried out like this. In a later analysis, 70 million to 95 million unique TCR beta chains were counted across the roughly 670 repertoires, and about 10 million of these chains were shared by at least two donors. Raw reads were error-corrected and collapsed into unique sequences by a nearest-neighbor algorithm in which closely related sequences were merged to remove PCR and sequencing errors. V, D and J gene segments were assigned by aligning CDR3 sequences to IMGT reference sequences. For a sequence to be retained, a match of at least six nucleotides was required to both a V gene segment and a J gene segment. Rearrangements were called productive when the CDR3 lacked stop codons and stayed in frame with V and J; all others were non-productive. Following IMGT convention, CDR3 was defined as the stretch from the second conserved V-encoded cysteine up to the conserved J-encoded phenylalanine. In an earlier analysis of 500 to 650 of the donors, sequences lacking an unambiguous match to a single V gene segment were excluded. In an earlier analysis of some 590 of the donors, V segments were called functional above 56.7% productive rearrangements and were called segregating when the between-donor standard deviation exceeded 5%. A statistical classification framework was built to diagnose cytomegalovirus status from the catalog of TCR beta chain sequences. A later analysis assigned V and J genes by comparing TCR nucleotide sequences with IMGT/GENE-DB human TR gene sequences. Using the TCRdist pipeline, a later analysis assigned CDR3 sequences along with most-parsimonious VDJ recombination scenarios. In a later analysis, each TCR beta chain was defined by its CDR3 amino acid sequence together with its V-gene family, and reads lacking a unique V-gene family were excluded. In a later analysis, 550 to 650 highly shared, low-generation-probability nucleotide sequences were removed to address suspected cross-contamination and a sequencing artifact. In a later analysis, a clonal expansion index for each public chain was calculated from normalized within-repertoire ranks of inferred template counts. In a later analysis, generation probabilities were computed with a VDJ recombination model fitted to out-of-frame rearrangements, and the resulting probabilities were checked against IGoR. In a later analysis, TCR-TCR, TCR-HLA and TCR-CMV co-occurrence was scored with hypergeometric tests, and a repertoire-size bias correction was applied to TCR pairs. A later analysis estimated false discovery rates by permuting HLA or CMV assignments 20 times. A later analysis grouped co-occurring TCRs with DBSCAN, adding TCRdist sequence similarity when clustering within HLA-allele-positive subsets. Repertoires with fewer than 30,000 or more than 120,000 public chains were left out of co-occurrence clustering, as were five repertoires with anomalous nucleotide sharing. Sourced from immuneACCESS, this table was stored by TCRdb with only in-frame sequences that have V and J called. A share of the clones is absent; for the studies checked, an unresolved V gene accounts for under half, and the remainder has no known explanation. V, J and clone size were drawn from that table, and D and trimming were deduced from the DNA. Across this sample there are 69,000 or so clones, with 74% seen only once. The ten largest clones take up 11% of the sample.

The CDR3 has 14 amino acids, counting the end cysteine and phenylalanine. CDR3 DNA only is kept here, 42 bases in frame from base 1. CDR1 and CDR2 were assigned from the germline V gene (reference sequence) as SGHKS and YYEKEE. V loses 2 bases, J loses 3 bases, and the germline ends lie 8 bases apart. This clone has just a few counts. Its binding antigen is unknown. No much larger clone is present one base from it, and per-base qualities are unavailable. This receptor was identified in a woman aged 60-70 years in good health and CMV-seropositive. Sequences were obtained from PBMCs. The rearranged chain carries TRBV5-5 and TRBJ2-2, and possibly TRBD1, on 6 matching bases. CDR3 sequence: CASSFGGDTGELFF. The DNA reads as follows: TGTGCCAGCAGCTTTGGGGGCGACACCGGGGAGCTGTTTTTT. The full variable domain, completed from the reference TRBV5-5 and TRBJ2-2 proteins outside the CDR3, reads DAGVTQSPTHLIKTRGQQVTLRCSPISGHKSVSWYQQVLGQGPQFIFQYYEKEERGRGNFPDRFSARQFPNYSSELNVNALLLGDSALYLCASSFGGDTGELFFGEGSRLTVL.